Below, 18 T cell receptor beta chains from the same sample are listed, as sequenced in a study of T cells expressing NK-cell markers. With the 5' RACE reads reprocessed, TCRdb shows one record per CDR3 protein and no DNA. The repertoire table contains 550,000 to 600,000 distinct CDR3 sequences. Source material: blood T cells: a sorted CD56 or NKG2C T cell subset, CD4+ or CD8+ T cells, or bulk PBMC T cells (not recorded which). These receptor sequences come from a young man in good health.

The CDR3 sequence is CASSDQKNNEQFF. This chain uses TRBV6-1 with TRBJ2-1. The germline V gene encodes CDR1 MNHNS and CDR2 SASEGT. The CDR3 loop spans 13 amino acids.

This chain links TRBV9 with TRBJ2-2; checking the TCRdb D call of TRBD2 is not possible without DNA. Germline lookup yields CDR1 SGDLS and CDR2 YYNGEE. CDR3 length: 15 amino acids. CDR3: CASSVLSRTAGELFF.

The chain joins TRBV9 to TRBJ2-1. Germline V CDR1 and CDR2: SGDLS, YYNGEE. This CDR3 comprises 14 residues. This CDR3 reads CASSGASRYNEQFF. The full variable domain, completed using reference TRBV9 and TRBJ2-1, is DSGVTQTPKHLITATGQRVTLRCSPRSGDLSVYWYQQSLDQGLQFLIQYYNGEERAKGNILERFSAQQFPDLHSELNLSSLELGDSALYFCASSGASRYNEQFFGPGTRLTVL.

The CDR3 region is CAISGNSGRSQETQYF. V and J are TRBV10-3 and TRBJ2-5; without DNA, the TCRdb call of TRBD2 cannot be checked. Per the germline V gene, CDR1 is ENHRY and CDR2 is SYGVKD. There are 16 residues in the CDR3.

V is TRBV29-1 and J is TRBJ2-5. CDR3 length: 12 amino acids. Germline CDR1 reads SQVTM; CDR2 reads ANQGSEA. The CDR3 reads CSVETELWSQYF.

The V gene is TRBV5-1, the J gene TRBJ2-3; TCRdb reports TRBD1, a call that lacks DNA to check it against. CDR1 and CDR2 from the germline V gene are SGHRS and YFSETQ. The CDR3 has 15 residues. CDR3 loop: CASSFGTGSTDTQYF. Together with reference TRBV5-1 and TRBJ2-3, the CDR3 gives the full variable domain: KAGVTQTPRYLIKTRGQQVTLSCSPISGHRSVSWYQQTPGQGLQFLFEYFSETQRNKGNFPGRFSGRQFSNSRSEMNVSTLELGDSALYLCASSFGTGSTDTQYFGPGTRLTVL.

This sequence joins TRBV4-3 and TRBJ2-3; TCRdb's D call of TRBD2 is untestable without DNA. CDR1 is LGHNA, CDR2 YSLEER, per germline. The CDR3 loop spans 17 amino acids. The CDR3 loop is CASSKRGLAGGTDTQYF.

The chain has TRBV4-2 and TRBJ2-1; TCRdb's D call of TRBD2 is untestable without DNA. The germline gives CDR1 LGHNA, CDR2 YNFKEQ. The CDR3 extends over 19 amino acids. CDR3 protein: CASSQDPSLLATSGNEQFF.

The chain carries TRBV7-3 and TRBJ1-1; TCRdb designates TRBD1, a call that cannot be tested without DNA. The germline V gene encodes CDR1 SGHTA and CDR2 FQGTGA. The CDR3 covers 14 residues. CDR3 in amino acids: CASSLNRGATEAFF.

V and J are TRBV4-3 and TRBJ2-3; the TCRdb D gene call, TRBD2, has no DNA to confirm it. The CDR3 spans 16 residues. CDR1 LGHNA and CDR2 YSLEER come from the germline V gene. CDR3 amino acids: CASSQATGGYTDTQYF.

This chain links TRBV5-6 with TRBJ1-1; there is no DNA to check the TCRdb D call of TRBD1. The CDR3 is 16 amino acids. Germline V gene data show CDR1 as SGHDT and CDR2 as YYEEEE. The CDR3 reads CASSFALRAVNTEAFF.

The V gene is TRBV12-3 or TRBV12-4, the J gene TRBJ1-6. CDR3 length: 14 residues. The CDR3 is CASSSTDLNSPLHF.

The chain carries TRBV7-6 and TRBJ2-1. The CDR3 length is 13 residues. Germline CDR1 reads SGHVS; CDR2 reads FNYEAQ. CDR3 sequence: CASSLGWINEQFF.

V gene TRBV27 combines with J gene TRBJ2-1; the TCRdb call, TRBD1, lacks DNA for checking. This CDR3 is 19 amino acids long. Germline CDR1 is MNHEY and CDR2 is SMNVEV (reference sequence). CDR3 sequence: CASSLSSSEETVSYNEQFF.

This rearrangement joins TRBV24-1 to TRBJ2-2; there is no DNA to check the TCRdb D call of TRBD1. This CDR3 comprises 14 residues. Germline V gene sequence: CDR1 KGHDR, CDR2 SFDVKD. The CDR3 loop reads CATKATVSDGELFF.

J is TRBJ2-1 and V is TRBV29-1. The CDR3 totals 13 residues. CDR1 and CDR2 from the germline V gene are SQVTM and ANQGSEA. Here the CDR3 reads CSVVKGNWNEQFF.

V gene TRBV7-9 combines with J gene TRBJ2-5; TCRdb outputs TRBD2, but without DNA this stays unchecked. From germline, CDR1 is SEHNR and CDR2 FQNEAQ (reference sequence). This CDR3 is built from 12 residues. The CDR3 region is CATDGPQETQYF.

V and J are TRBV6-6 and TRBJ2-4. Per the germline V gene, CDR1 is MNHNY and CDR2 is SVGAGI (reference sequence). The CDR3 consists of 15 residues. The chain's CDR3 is CASTQQWLAKNIQYF.